This TCR beta chain was retrieved from a study of shared clonotypes between healthy human individuals (dated by TCRdb to 2020 to 2022). Regarding the research as a whole: The cohort comprised a couple of women and three men aged 18 to 49 years. Between about 0.8 and 9 billion PBMCs per donor were obtained by leukapheresis. The study deeply sequenced blood TCR repertoires of five healthy adults to estimate repertoire size and the extent of clonotype sharing between individuals. For each donor, CD4 naive and CD4 memory were each given three plates, CD8 naive was given two plates, and CD8 memory was given one plate. To increase sequencing depth and limit assay-specific biases, different laboratories used diverse techniques to prepare libraries and sequence TCR repertoires. On the study overall, not on this receptor specifically: Even with the large sequencing depth, rarefaction of the sorted-subset datasets indicated that sequencing was incomplete. Pairwise subsampling indicated that sequencing depth was expected to affect the degree of clonotype sharing among donors. Compared with non-shared clonotypes, the clonotypes found in all four sorted-subset donors had higher generation probabilities. The genetic and exposure-history diversity represented was limited by the small number of donors. Sampling was restricted to blood, and TCR repertoires in tissue are likely to differ from TCR repertoires in blood. Across several donors, roughly 5.4% of naive CD4, roughly 3.5% of naive CD8, approximately 2.5% of memory CD4, and 0.4% of memory CD8 clonotypes were shared. Larger estimated clonotype richness was generally found for naive subsets than for memory subsets.

CDR1 and CDR2 were assigned from the germline V gene as MGHRA and YSYEKL. V is cut by 4 bases and J by 1 base, and the space between the germline ends is 25 bases. The CDR3 runs 19 amino acids, cysteine and phenylalanine included. The read is trimmed to its CDR3 DNA, 57 bases read in frame from base 1. Using the deep immunoSEQ assay, TCR CDR3 regions were amplified from genomic DNA by multiplex PCR. Extracted genomic DNA from each cell subset was distributed evenly across all wells of several immunoSEQ 96-well plates, and each plate was treated as a replicate. Each replicate PCR for sorted subsets received about 180 ng genomic DNA, equal to about 30,000 T cell genomes. Purified libraries were measured with a Qubit 3.0 fluorometer, size-checked on a Bioanalyzer 2100, and measured again with the KAPA Library Quantification kit. Every immunoSEQ 96-well plate was sequenced on a dedicated single-read 150-cycle Illumina NextSeq 550 flow cell. Turning to the authors' computational methods: Because only junctional sequences without quality scores were contained in the immunoSEQ output, filtering matching that applied to full-length reads could not be performed. Sequences were annotated with PyIR, a Python wrapper for IgBLAST v1.9, using IMGT germline references to assign V/J genes and CDR3. Reads were removed for weak V/J assignments (E-value above 1e-6), missing CDR3, stop codons, out-of-frame junctions, or ambiguous translated residues. V3J clonotypes were defined as sequences sharing an identical inferred V gene, J gene, and CDR3 amino acid sequence. Percentage overlap between repertoires was calculated by dividing the number of shared unique clonotypes by the size of the smaller repertoire. Three approaches were used to assess repertoire richness: RTK rarefaction, the Chao1 estimator, and Recon v2.1 estimates of unobserved clonotypes. OLGA was used to compute generation probabilities for all TCRbeta clonotypes that the gDNA method yielded from four donors. TCRdb took this table from immuneACCESS and kept in-frame rearrangements with V and J called. Such tables lack part of the clones; where checked against another copy, unresolved V genes explain under half of the gap, and the rest is unexplained. D and trimming were read from the DNA, whereas the V and J calls and clone size are those reported in that table. A total of 2 million to 3 million clones appear in this sample, 93% of them only once. The ten largest clones take up 0.35% to 0.45% of the sample.

Turning to this clone: Its antigen target is currently unknown. Base qualities are missing; no much larger clone stands one base away.

Healthy HIV-negative adults with no recently reported acute infections or vaccinations were included as donors. Only Caucasian adults living in Nashville, Tennessee, USA were represented among the donors. CD4+ T cells were enriched by magnetic negative selection; naive cells were then positively selected on CD45RA, and the negative fraction formed the memory subset. Blood was obtained by leukapheresis, after which PBMCs were separated by Ficoll-Histopaque density gradient centrifugation and cryopreserved in liquid nitrogen vapor phase. Analytical flow cytometry was used to check the purity and quantity of each magnetically sorted T cell population. Genomic DNA was isolated from every sorted fraction and measured by UV absorbance on a Nanodrop 2000c.

Sequencing was performed on naive CD4+ T cells from PBMCs. Per the publication, the cell subset or site label means: CD45RA+ positively selected. The V gene is TRBV4-1 and the J gene is TRBJ1-1; TRBD1 is possibly the D segment (5 matching bases). The TCR originated in a man aged 18 to 35 in good health. Some clones in this sample may be carry-over from other donors' samples. The CDR3 here reads CASSRDDQGRRQSNTEAFF. Read as DNA, the sequence is TGCGCCAGCAGCCGGGACGACCAGGGTAGGAGACAGTCGAACACTGAAGCTTTCTTT.